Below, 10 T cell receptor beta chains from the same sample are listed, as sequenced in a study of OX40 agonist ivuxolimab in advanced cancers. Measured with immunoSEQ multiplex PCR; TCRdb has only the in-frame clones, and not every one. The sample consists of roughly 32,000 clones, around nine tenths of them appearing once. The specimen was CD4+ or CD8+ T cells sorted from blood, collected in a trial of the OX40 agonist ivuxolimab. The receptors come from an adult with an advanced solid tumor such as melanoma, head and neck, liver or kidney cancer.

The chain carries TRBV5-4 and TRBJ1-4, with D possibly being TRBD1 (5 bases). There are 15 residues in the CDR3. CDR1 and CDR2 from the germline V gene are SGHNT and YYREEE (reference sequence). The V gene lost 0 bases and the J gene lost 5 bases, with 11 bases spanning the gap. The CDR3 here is CASSLGGAANEKLFF. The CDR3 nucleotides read TGTGCCAGCAGCTTGGGGGGCGCGGCGAATGAAAAACTGTTTTTT.

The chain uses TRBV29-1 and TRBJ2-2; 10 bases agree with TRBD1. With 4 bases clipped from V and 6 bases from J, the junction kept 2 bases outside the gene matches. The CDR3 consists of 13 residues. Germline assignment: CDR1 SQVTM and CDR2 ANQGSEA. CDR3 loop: CSVVGTGAGELFF. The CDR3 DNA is TGCAGCGTTGTTGGGACAGGGGCCGGGGAGCTGTTTTTT.

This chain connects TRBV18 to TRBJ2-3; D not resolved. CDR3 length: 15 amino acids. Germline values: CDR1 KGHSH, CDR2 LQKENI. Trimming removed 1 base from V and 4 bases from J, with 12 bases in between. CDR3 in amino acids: CASSPRLLPPDTQYF. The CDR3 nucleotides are TGTGCCAGCTCACCACGATTATTACCCCCAGATACGCAGTATTTT. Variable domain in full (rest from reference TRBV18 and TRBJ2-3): NAGVMQNPRHLVRRRGQEARLRCSPMKGHSHVYWYRQLPEEGLKFMVYLQKENIIDESGMPKERFSAEFPKEGPSILRIQQVVRGDSAAYFCASSPRLLPPDTQYFGPGTRLTVL.

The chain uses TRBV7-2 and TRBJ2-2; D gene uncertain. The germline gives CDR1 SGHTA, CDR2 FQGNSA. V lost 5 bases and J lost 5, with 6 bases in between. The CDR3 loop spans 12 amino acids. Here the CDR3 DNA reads TGTGCCAGCAGCCTTCGAACCGGGGAGCTGTTTTTT. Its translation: CASSLRTGELFF.

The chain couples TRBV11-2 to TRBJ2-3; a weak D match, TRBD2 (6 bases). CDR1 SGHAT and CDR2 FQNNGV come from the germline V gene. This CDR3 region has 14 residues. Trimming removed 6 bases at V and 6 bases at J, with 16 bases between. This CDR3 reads CASSSSARRDTQYF. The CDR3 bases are TGTGCCAGCAGTTCTAGCGCCCGCCGGGATACGCAGTATTTT.

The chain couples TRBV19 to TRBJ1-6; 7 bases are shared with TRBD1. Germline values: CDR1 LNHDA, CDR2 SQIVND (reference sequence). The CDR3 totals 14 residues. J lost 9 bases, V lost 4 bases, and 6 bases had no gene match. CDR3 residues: CASSKQYRGSPLHF. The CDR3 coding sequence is TGTGCCAGTAGTAAACAATACAGGGGTTCACCCCTCCACTTT.

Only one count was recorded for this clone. CDR3 sequence reads: CASSLANYNEQFF. DNA for the CDR3: TGTGCCAGCAGCTTAGCGAACTACAATGAGCAGTTCTTC. This chain links TRBV7-6 with TRBJ2-1; no clear D. Germline lookup yields CDR1 SGHVS and CDR2 FNYEAQ. The length of the CDR3 is 13 residues. Trimming removed 0 bases from V and 3 bases from J, with 3 bases in between.

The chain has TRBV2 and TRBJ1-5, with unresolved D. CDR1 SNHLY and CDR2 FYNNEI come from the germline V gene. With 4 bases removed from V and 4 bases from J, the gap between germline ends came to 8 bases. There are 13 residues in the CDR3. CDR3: CASSVTGNQPQHF. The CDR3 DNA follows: TGTGCCAGCAGTGTCACGGGGAATCAGCCCCAGCATTTT.

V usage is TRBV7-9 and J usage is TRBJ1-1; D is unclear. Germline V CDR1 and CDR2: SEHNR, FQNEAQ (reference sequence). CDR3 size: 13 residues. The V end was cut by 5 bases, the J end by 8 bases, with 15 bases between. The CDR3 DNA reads TGTGCCAGCAGCCGGTTGAGTAATGGGGAAGCTTTCTTT. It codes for CASSRLSNGEAFF. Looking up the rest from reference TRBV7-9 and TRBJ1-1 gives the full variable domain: DTGVSQNPRHKITKRGQNVTFRCDPISEHNRLYWYRQTLGQGPEFLTYFQNEAQLEKSRLLSDRFSAERPKGSFSTLEIQRTEQGDSAMYLCASSRLSNGEAFFGQGTRLTVV.

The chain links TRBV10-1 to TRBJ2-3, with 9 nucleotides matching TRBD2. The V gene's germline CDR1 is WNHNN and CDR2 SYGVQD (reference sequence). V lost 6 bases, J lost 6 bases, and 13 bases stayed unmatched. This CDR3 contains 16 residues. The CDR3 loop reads CASRASGTDPFDTQYF. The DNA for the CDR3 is TGCGCCAGCAGGGCTAGCGGGACAGACCCCTTCGATACGCAGTATTTT.